The T cell receptor (beta chain) under discussion was sequenced for a study of response to subunit inactivated influenza vaccine (dated by TCRdb to 2017 to 2018). Regarding the study in general: Deep quantitative T cell receptor repertoire profiling was used in the study to track responses to a trivalent subunit inactivated influenza vaccine. Paper-wide results and their limitations: According to the authors, only a limited number of new T cells may be recruited by each seasonal influenza vaccination.

The method was RT-PCR. Sequencing took place on an Illumina HiSeq 2500. Using fastp trimming at Q25 and MiXCR clonotype assembly, TCRdb reanalyzed the public sequencing data and kept in-frame beta chains. Identical CDR3 proteins give one entry, which carries the most common genes and DNA. In this sample the table shows roughly 790,000 distinct CDR3 sequences, less than 25% of which occur a single time. The ten largest clonotypes hold around 9.6% of the sample. The CDR3 spans 14 residues, from the cysteine through the phenylalanine. Only the CDR3 DNA stays, 42 bases, in frame from base 1. For this chain, trimming is 5 bases at the V end and 4 bases at the J end, and the number of junction bases without a gene match is 5. Taken from the germline V gene, the CDR1 and CDR2 loops are SGHDT and YYEEEE. About this clonotype itself: Its binding antigen is unknown. The sample holds no much larger clone one base away, and base qualities are not on file.

This chain is built from TRBV5-6 and TRBJ2-5; the central 10 bases match TRBD1. Sequenced material: PBMCs from blood, taken 5 days after vaccination. This TCR was sampled from a man aged 50 or older who received an inactivated influenza vaccine. Donor details come from another sample of the same person, matched by shared clones. The CDR3 is CASRRRDRGETQYF. DNA sequence: TGTGCCAGCAGGCGCCGGGACAGGGGAGAGACCCAGTACTTC.